The 18 T cell receptor beta chains below all came from one sample that was sequenced in a study of radiation and T cells in renal cell carcinoma (dated by TCRdb to 2018 to 2020). Library prep was done by the immunoSEQ multiplex PCR assay. TCRdb re-hosts the immuneACCESS table, in-frame sequences only. Its copies lack some clones; in the studies checked, an unresolved V gene accounts for under half of them, and the cause for the rest is not known. Here the sample has 140,000 to 150,000 clones; approximately 86% occur a single time. The ten largest account for around 17% of the sample. Sample time point, as interpreted from the label and publication: blood 4 weeks post-SBRT, at nephrectomy. The label giving this sample's treatment or condition can be read as: 15 Gy SBRT to primary tumor, nephrectomy 4 weeks later. The sequencing here drew on blood, taken from a patient whose treatment included radiotherapy and nephrectomy. The source is a woman aged 45-65 years with renal cell carcinoma.

V gene TRBV10-2 combines with J gene TRBJ2-1; no firm D call. CDR1 and CDR2 (germline): WSHSY, SAAADI. The CDR3 is made up of 12 amino acids. V lost 5 bases, J lost 8 bases, and 10 bases lay in between. Written as DNA, the CDR3 is TGCGCCAGCAGTTTTACTGGGCATGAGCAGTTCTTC. Residues: CASSFTGHEQFF.

In this sample, this clone turned up a few times. The chain couples TRBV11-3 to TRBJ2-7; D not resolved. CDR3 size: 12 residues. Germline V CDR1 and CDR2: SGHNT, YENEEA. The V end lost 1 base, the J end lost 2 bases, and 3 bases lay between the germline ends. For the CDR3, the DNA is TGTGCCAGCAGCTTAGGGGCCTACGAGCAGTACTTC. It specifies CASSLGAYEQYF. The whole variable domain, filled in from reference TRBV11-3 and TRBJ2-7, reads EAGVVQSPRYKIIEKKQPVAFWCNPISGHNTLYWYLQNLGQGPELLIRYENEEAVDDSQLPKDRFSAERLKGVDSTLKIQPAELGDSAVYLCASSLGAYEQYFGPGTRLTVT.

This rearrangement joins TRBV15 to TRBJ2-3; no clear D gene. This CDR3 is built from 12 residues. CDR1 and CDR2 from the germline V gene are LNHNV and YYDKDF (reference sequence). V dropped 2 bases and J dropped 4 bases, with 4 bases sitting between them. This chain's CDR3 is CATSRRSDTQYF. As DNA, the CDR3 is TGTGCCACCAGCAGAAGGTCAGATACGCAGTATTTT.

V gene TRBV7-2 combines with J gene TRBJ2-7; the match to TRBD2 covers 12 bases. Germline CDR1 reads SGHTA; CDR2 reads FQGNSA. Trimming at V came to 5 bases and at J to 2 bases, leaving 7 bases not matched to a gene. This CDR3 is 16 amino acids long. The CDR3 protein is CASSAETSGGAYEQYF. The CDR3 DNA sequence: TGTGCCAGCAGCGCAGAGACTAGCGGGGGAGCCTACGAGCAGTACTTC. The full variable domain, its missing parts supplied by reference TRBV7-2 and TRBJ2-7, is GAGVSQSPSNKVTEKGKDVELRCDPISGHTALYWYRQSLGQGLEFLIYFQGNSAPDKSGLPSDRFSAERTGGSVSTLTIQRTQQEDSAVYLCASSAETSGGAYEQYFGPGTRLTVT.

The chain has TRBV6-5 and TRBJ2-7; tentatively, D is TRBD1 (5 bases). This CDR3 is built from 16 residues. Trimming removed 0 bases from V and 7 bases from J, with 19 bases in between. CDR1 and CDR2 (germline): MNHEY, SVGAGI. The CDR3 DNA sequence: TGTGCCAGCAGTTACTCGATTACAGGTGGGGCGAGGGAGCAGTACTTC. Its translation: CASSYSITGGAREQYF.

The V and J genes are TRBV9 and TRBJ2-1, with TRBD2 identical over 7 bases. CDR3 length: 16 residues. V trimming: 0 bases; J trimming: 0 bases; junction bases outside the gene matches: 3. Germline V CDR1 and CDR2: SGDLS, YYNGEE. CDR3 protein: CASSVGWGGSYNEQFF. CDR3 sequence (DNA): TGTGCCAGCAGCGTAGGTTGGGGGGGCTCCTACAATGAGCAGTTCTTC.

The J gene is TRBJ1-1, the V gene TRBV4-2, with TRBD1 matching 12 bases. V lost 0 bases to trimming and J lost 7 bases; unmatched junction nucleotides: 9. This CDR3 is built from 17 residues. CDR1 and CDR2 (germline): LGHNA, YNFKEQ. CDR3 nucleotides: TGTGCCAGCAGCCAAGATGGGGACAGGGGGCTTTGGGATGAAGCTTTCTTT. Encoded protein: CASSQDGDRGLWDEAFF.

The chain is built from TRBV6-6 and TRBJ2-3, with 8 bases lining up with TRBD2. The CDR3 totals 14 residues. V lost 5 bases to trimming and J lost 6 bases; unmatched junction nucleotides: 7. Germline V gives CDR1 MNHNY, CDR2 SVGAGI (reference sequence). In DNA, the CDR3 is TGTGCCAGCAGTCAGACTAGCGCCGAGGATACGCAGTATTTT. Translated: CASSQTSAEDTQYF.

The chain links TRBV7-2 to TRBJ2-3; D is undetermined. V was trimmed by 5 bases and J by 0 bases, leaving 3 bases between them. This CDR3 is 12 amino acids long. Germline V gene sequence: CDR1 SGHTA, CDR2 FQGNSA. The CDR3 reads CASSASTDTQYF. The CDR3 DNA reads TGTGCCAGCAGCGCTAGCACAGATACGCAGTATTTT.

This sequence joins TRBV5-1 and TRBJ1-1; D possibly corresponds to TRBD1 (6 bases). V lost 1 base and J 7 bases, leaving 17 bases between the germline ends. The CDR3 totals 15 residues. The V gene's germline CDR1 is SGHRS and CDR2 YFSETQ. CDR3 nucleotide sequence: TGCGCCAGCAGCTTGACCCCAGGGGCGATTCGTGAAGCTTTCTTT. It encodes CASSLTPGAIREAFF.

V and J are TRBV6-5 and TRBJ2-5; tentatively, D is TRBD1 (6 bases). The CDR3 loop spans 13 amino acids. The V gene lost 8 bases and the J gene lost 10 bases, with 20 bases spanning the gap. CDR1 and CDR2 (germline): MNHEY, SVGAGI. The CDR3 protein is CASGRTVKRGQYF. The DNA of the CDR3 is TGTGCCAGCGGAAGGACAGTAAAGAGAGGCCAGTACTTC.

The V gene is TRBV7-9, the J gene TRBJ2-3; D is unclear. The CDR3 consists of 14 residues. Trimming pared 3 bases from V and 6 bases from J, leaving 13 bases between. Per germline, CDR1 SEHNR and CDR2 FQNEAQ (reference sequence). CDR3 protein: CASSFEVRVDTQYF. The DNA for the CDR3 is TGTGCCAGCAGCTTTGAGGTCCGGGTGGATACGCAGTATTTT.

J is TRBJ1-5 and V is TRBV2; tentatively, D is TRBD1 (5 bases). The CDR3 runs 15 residues. Germline CDR1 and CDR2: SNHLY and FYNNEI. V shed 4 bases and J shed 0 bases, with 10 bases lying between them. The CDR3 is CASSGGEYSNQPQHF. CDR3 in DNA: TGTGCCAGCAGTGGGGGGGAATATAGCAATCAGCCCCAGCATTTT.

This chain joins TRBV5-1 and TRBJ2-1, with D perhaps being TRBD1 or TRBD2 (5 bases each). Germline CDR1 and CDR2: SGHRS and YFSETQ. Trimming pared 5 bases from V and 9 bases from J, leaving 9 bases between. The CDR3 extends over 11 amino acids. CDR3 protein: CASRGELEQFF. For the CDR3, the DNA is TGCGCCAGCAGGGGGGAGCTTGAGCAGTTCTTC.

This clone has a count of ten or more. DNA for the CDR3: TGTGCCAGCGACTTCGGCAGTCCCGACTCTGGAAACACCATATATTTT. Its translation: CASDFGSPDSGNTIYF. This chain connects TRBV4-2 to TRBJ1-3; no clear D gene. Trimming stripped 8 bases from V and 0 bases from J, with 17 bases between. Germline CDR1 and CDR2: LGHNA and YNFKEQ. The CDR3 sequence is 16 residues long.

The chain has TRBV19 and TRBJ2-3; 10 nucleotides align to TRBD1. The trim removed 5 bases at V and 6 bases at J, leaving 11 bases unmatched. CDR1 is LNHDA, CDR2 SQIVND, per germline (reference sequence). This CDR3 is built from 16 residues. This CDR3 reads CASSSPRDRGGDTQYF. The CDR3, as DNA: TGTGCCAGTAGTTCCCCCCGGGACAGGGGAGGGGATACGCAGTATTTT.

The chain couples TRBV7-2 to TRBJ2-7; 7 nucleotides line up with TRBD2. Germline assignment: CDR1 SGHTA and CDR2 FQGNSA. The V segment lost 3 bases and the J segment 0 bases; nucleotides outside the gene matches: 5. The CDR3 is made up of 15 amino acids. CDR3 sequence reads: CASSFSGESSYEQYF. CDR3 coding DNA: TGTGCCAGCAGCTTCAGCGGGGAGAGCTCCTACGAGCAGTACTTC.

CDR3 sequence reads: CASSLVHNTDYEQYF. CDR3 DNA: TGTGCCAGTAGTCTAGTTCACAACACGGATTACGAGCAGTACTTC. This sequence joins TRBV19 and TRBJ2-7; D remains ambiguous. Trimming removed 5 bases from V and 4 bases from J, with 18 bases in between. Per germline, CDR1 LNHDA and CDR2 SQIVND (reference sequence). The CDR3 length is 15 residues.